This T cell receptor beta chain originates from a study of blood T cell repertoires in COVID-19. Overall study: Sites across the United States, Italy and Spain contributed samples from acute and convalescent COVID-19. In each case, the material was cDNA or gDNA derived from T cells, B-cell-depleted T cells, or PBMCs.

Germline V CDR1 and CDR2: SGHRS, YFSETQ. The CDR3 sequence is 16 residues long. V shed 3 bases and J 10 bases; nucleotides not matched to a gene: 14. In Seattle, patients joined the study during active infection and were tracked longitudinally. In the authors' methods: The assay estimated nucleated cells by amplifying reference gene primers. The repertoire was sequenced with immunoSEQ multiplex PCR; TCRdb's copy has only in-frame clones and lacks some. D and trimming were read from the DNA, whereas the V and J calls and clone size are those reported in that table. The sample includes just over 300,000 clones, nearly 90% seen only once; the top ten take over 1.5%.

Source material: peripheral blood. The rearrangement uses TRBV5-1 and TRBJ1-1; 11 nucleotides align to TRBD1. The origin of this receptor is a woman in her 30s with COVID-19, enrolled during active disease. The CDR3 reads CASSSLLGQGAEGAFF. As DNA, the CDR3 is TGCGCCAGCAGCTCCCTTCTCGGACAGGGGGCTGAGGGAGCTTTCTTT.